This T cell receptor (beta chain) was found in a study of blood T cell repertoires in COVID-19. Overall study: The United States, Italy and Spain provided the acute and convalescent COVID-19 samples. T cells, B-cell-depleted T cells, or PBMCs provided the cDNA or gDNA that served as material.

V lost 4 bases and J 8 bases, leaving 19 bases between the germline ends. There are 16 residues in the CDR3. From germline, CDR1 is KGHDR and CDR2 SFDVKD. Original processing notes: From reference gene primer amplification, estimates of nucleated cell counts were derived. Here immunoSEQ multiplex PCR was the method, and the copy in TCRdb shows in-frame clones only, minus some. V and J calls plus clone size are reproduced from that table; the DNA served to infer D and trimming. Of 69,000 or so clones in the sample, 85% to 90% are singletons; the top ten hold roughly 4.8%. This clone was observed a handful of times.

The gene calls are TRBV24-1 and TRBJ1-4; a weak D match, TRBD1 (6 bases). What was sequenced was peripheral blood. This receptor was identified in a man in his fifties or sixties with acute or convalescent COVID-19. The CDR3: CATSEGSRGAREKLFF. CDR3 in DNA: TGTGCCACCAGTGAGGGGAGCAGGGGCGCCCGGGAAAAACTGTTTTTT.